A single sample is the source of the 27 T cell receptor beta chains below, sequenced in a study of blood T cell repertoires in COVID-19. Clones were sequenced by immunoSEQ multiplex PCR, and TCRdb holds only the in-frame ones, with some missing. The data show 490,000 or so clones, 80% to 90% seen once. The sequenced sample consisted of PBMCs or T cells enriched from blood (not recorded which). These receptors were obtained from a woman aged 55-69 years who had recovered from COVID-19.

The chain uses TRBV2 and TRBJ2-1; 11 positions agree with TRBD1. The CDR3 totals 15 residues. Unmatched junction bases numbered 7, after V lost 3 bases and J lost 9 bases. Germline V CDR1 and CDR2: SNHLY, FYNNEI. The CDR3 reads CASSDRTGGFGEQFF. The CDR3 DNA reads TGTGCCAGCAGTGACCGGACAGGGGGCTTCGGTGAGCAGTTCTTC.

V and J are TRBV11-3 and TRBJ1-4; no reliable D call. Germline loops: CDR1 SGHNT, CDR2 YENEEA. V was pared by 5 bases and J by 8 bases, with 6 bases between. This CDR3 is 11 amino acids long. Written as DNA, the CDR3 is TGTGCCAGCAGCGCGTCGGAAAAACTGTTTTTT. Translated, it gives CASSASEKLFF.

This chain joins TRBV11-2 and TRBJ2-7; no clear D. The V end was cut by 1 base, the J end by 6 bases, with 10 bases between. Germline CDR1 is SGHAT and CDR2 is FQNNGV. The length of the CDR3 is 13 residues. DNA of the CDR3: TGTGCCAGCAGCTTAGGGTATGGCTCCGAGCAGTACGTC. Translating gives CASSLGYGSEQYV.

In DNA form, the CDR3 reads TGTGCCACTTTTACCGGGACAGGGGAAGGGGGCACCTTC. As protein: CATFTGTGEGGTF. The V gene is TRBV10-3, the J gene TRBJ1-2; 10 bases are shared with TRBD1. The V gene end was trimmed by 10 bases and the J gene end by 13 bases; junction bases not matched to a gene: 15. This CDR3 is 13 amino acids long. Germline V gene data show CDR1 as ENHRY and CDR2 as SYGVKD.

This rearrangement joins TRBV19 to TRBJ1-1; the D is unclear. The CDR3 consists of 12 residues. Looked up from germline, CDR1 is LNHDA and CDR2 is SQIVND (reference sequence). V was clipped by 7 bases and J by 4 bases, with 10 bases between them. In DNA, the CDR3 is TGTGCCAGTAAGGAGGGTTTCACTGAAGCTTTCTTT. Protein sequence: CASKEGFTEAFF. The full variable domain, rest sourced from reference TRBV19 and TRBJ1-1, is DGGITQSPKYLFRKEGQNVTLSCEQNLNHDAMYWYRQDPGQGLRLIYYSQIVNDFQKGDIAEGYSVSREKKESFPLTVTSAQKNPTAFYLCASKEGFTEAFFGQGTRLTVV.

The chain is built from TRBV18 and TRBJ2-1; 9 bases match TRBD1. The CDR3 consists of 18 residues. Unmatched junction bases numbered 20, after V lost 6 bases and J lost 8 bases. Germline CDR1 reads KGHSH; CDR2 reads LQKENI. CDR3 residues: CASSHTPGTGKPTHEQFF. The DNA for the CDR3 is TGTGCCAGCTCTCACACCCCCGGGACAGGGAAACCTACACATGAGCAGTTCTTC. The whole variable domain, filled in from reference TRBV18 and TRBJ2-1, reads NAGVMQNPRHLVRRRGQEARLRCSPMKGHSHVYWYRQLPEEGLKFMVYLQKENIIDESGMPKERFSAEFPKEGPSILRIQQVVRGDSAAYFCASSHTPGTGKPTHEQFFGPGTRLTVL.

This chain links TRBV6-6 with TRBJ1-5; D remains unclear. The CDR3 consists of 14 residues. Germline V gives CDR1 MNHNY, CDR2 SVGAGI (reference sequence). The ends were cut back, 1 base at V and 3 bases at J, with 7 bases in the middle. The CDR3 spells CASSYYRNNQPQHF. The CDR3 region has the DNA TGTGCCAGCAGTTACTACAGAAACAATCAGCCCCAGCATTTT.

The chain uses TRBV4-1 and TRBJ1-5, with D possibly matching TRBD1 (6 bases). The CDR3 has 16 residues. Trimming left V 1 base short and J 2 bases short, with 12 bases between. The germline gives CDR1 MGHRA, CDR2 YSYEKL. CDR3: CASSQVPGDGNQPQHF. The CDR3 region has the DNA TGCGCCAGCAGCCAAGTCCCAGGGGATGGCAATCAGCCCCAGCATTTT.

The CDR3 DNA follows: TGTGCCAGCCGCGGGGCGGGGGGGCCGTACGAGCAGTACTTC. It codes for CASRGAGGPYEQYF. This chain connects TRBV2 to TRBJ2-7; 9 bases fit TRBD2. The CDR3 totals 14 residues. V shed 8 bases and J 4 bases; nucleotides not matched to a gene: 9. CDR1 is SNHLY and CDR2 is FYNNEI in the germline V gene.

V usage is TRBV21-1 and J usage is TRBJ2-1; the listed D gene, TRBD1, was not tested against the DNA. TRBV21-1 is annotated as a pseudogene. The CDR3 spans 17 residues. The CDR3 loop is CASSKDGPGVAYNEQFF. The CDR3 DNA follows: TGTGCCAGCAGCAAAGACGGTCCAGGGGTGGCCTACAATGAGCAGTTCTTC.

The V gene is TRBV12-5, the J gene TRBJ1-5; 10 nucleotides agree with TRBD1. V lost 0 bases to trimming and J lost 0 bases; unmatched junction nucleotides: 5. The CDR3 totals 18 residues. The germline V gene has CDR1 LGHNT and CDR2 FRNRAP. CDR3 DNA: TGTGCTAGTGGTTTGGTACTCGGGACAGGGGCTAGCAATCAGCCCCAGCATTTT. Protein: CASGLVLGTGASNQPQHF.

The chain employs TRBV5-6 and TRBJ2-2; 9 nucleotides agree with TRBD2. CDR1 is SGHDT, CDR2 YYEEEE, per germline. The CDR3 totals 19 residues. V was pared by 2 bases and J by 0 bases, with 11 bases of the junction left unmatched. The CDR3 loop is CASSFPWVAGAPNTGELFF. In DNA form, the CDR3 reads TGTGCCAGCAGCTTCCCTTGGGTAGCGGGGGCCCCGAACACCGGGGAGCTGTTTTTT.

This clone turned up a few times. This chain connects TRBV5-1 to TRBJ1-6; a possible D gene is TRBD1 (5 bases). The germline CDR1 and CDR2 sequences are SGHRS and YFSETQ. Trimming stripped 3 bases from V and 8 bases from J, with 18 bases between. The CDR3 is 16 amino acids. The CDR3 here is CASSSGGAGPDSPLHF. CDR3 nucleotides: TGCGCCAGCAGCTCTGGAGGGGCGGGGCCCGATTCACCCCTCCACTTT. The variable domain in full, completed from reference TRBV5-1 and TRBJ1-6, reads KAGVTQTPRYLIKTRGQQVTLSCSPISGHRSVSWYQQTPGQGLQFLFEYFSETQRNKGNFPGRFSGRQFSNSRSEMNVSTLELGDSALYLCASSSGGAGPDSPLHFGNGTRLTVT.

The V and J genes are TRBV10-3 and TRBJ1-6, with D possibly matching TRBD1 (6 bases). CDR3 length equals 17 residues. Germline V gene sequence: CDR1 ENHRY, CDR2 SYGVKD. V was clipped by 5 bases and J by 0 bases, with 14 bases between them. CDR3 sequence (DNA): TGTGCCATCAGTAAAACAGGGCCAAGCTCCTATAATTCACCCCTCCACTTT. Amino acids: CAISKTGPSSYNSPLHF.

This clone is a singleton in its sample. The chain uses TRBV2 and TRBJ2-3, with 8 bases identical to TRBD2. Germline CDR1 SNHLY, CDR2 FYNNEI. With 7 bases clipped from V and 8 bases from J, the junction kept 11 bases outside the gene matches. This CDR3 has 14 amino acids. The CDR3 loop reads CASTLGLGSATQYF. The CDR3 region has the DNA TGTGCCAGCACATTGGGACTAGGATCGGCTACGCAGTATTTT.

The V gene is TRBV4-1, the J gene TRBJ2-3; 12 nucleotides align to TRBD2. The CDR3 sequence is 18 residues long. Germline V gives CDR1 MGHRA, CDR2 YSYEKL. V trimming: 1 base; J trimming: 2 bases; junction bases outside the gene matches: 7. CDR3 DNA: TGCGCCAGCAGCCAAGCGTCTCTAGCGGGGGGGACCACAGATACGCAGTATTTT. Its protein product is CASSQASLAGGTTDTQYF.

The CDR3 DNA reads TGCGCCAGCAGCCAAGGTATTCTCCGGGACAGGGTTTACCCCCTCCACTTT. Its translation is CASSQGILRDRVYPLHF. This sequence joins TRBV4-1 and TRBJ1-6, with 9 bases fitting TRBD1. The CDR3 runs 17 residues. Germline V lookup: CDR1 MGHRA, CDR2 YSYEKL. Unmatched junction bases numbered 14, after V lost 1 base and J lost 13 bases.

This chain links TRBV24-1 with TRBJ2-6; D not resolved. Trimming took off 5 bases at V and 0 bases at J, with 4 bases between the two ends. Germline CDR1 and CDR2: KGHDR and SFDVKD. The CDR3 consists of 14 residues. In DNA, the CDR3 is TGTGCCACCAGTGTTAGCTCTGGGGCCAACGTCCTGACTTTC. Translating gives CATSVSSGANVLTF.

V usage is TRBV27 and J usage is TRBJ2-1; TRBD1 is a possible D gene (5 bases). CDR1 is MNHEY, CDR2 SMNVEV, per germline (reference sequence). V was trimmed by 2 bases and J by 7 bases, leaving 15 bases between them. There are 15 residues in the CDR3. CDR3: CASSLQGIMLNEQFF. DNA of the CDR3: TGTGCCAGCAGTTTACAGGGTATAATGTTGAATGAGCAGTTCTTC.

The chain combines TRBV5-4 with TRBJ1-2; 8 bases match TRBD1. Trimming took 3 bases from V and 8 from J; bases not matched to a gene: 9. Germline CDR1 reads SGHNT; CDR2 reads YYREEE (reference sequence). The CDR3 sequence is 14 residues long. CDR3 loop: CASSSPDRVEGYTF. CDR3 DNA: TGTGCCAGCAGCTCCCCGGACAGGGTGGAGGGCTACACCTTC.

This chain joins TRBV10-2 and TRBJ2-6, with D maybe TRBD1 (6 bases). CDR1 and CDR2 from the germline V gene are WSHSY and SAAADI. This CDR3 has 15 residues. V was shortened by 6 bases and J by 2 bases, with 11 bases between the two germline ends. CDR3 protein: CASRQGGTGANVLTF. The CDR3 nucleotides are TGCGCCAGCAGACAGGGTGGGACTGGGGCCAACGTCCTGACTTTC.

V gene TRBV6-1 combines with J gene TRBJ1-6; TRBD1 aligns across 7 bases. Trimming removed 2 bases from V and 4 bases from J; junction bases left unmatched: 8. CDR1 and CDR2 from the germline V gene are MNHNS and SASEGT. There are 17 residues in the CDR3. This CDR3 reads CASSESAGGLYNSPLHF. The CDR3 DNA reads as TGTGCCAGCAGTGAATCCGCAGGGGGATTGTATAATTCACCCCTCCACTTT.

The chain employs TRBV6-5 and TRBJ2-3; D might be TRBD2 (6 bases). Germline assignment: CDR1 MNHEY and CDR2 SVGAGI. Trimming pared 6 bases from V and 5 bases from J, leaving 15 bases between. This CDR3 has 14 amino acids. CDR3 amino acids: CASRPGGARDTQYF. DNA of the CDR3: TGTGCCAGCAGACCGGGCGGGGCCCGAGATACGCAGTATTTT.

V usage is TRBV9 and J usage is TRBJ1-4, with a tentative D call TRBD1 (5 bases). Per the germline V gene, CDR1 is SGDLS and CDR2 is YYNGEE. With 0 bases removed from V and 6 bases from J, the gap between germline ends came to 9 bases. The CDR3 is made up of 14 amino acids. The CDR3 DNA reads TGTGCCAGCAGCGTAGGAGGGGAGGATGAAAAACTGTTTTTT. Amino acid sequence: CASSVGGEDEKLFF.

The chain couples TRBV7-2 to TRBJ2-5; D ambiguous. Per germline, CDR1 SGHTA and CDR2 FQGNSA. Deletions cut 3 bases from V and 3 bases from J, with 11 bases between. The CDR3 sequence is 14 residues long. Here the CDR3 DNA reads TGTGCCAGCAGCTTCCGACTCGTTGAAGAGACCCAGTACTTC. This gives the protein CASSFRLVEETQYF.

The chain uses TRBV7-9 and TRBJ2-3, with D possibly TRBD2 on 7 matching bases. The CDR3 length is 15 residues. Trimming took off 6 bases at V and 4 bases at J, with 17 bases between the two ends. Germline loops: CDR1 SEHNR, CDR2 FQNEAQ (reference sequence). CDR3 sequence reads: CASRPRGALADTQYF. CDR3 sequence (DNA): TGTGCCAGCAGACCCCGGGGGGCCCTGGCAGATACGCAGTATTTT.

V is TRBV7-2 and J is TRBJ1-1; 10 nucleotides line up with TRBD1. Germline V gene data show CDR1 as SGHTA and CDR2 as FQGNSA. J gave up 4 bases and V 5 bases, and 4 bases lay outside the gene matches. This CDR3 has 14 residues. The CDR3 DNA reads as TGTGCCAGCAGCCCCCGGACAGGGGGCACTGAAGCTTTCTTT. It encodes CASSPRTGGTEAFF.